These 24 T cell receptor beta chains were all obtained from the same sample, sequenced in a study of patients and donors after allogeneic stem cell transplantation. TCRdb fed the RT-PCR reads into MiXCR, producing one record per CDR3 protein. The sample lists about a million distinct CDR3 sequences, about a sixth occurring once. The sequenced sample consisted of blood, either unsorted or a sorted T cell fraction (not recorded which). All receptors come from a human donor who was either an allogeneic HSCT recipient or a stem cell or donor lymphocyte infusion donor (not recorded which). It is not recorded whose cells these are; they may come from a transplant donor.

The chain links TRBV5-1 to TRBJ1-1; D gene uncertain. CDR1 and CDR2 (germline): SGHRS, YFSETQ. Trimming removed 0 bases from V and 5 bases from J, with 8 bases in between. The CDR3 has 13 amino acids. CDR3 sequence: CASSLVLETEAFF. In nucleotides, the CDR3 is TGCGCCAGCAGCTTGGTGTTAGAAACTGAAGCTTTCTTT. Combining the CDR3 with reference TRBV5-1 and TRBJ1-1 gives the whole variable domain KAGVTQTPRYLIKTRGQQVTLSCSPISGHRSVSWYQQTPGQGLQFLFEYFSETQRNKGNFPGRFSGRQFSNSRSEMNVSTLELGDSALYLCASSLVLETEAFFGQGTRLTVV.

This clonotype has just a few counts. The chain combines TRBV29-1 with TRBJ2-6; D is unclear. V was clipped by 4 bases and J by 1 base, with 5 bases between them. This CDR3 has 13 amino acids. In germline, CDR1 is SQVTM, CDR2 ANQGSEA. The CDR3 DNA reads as TGCAGCGTTGTGCCTTCTGGGGCCAACGTCCTGACTTTC. It yields the protein CSVVPSGANVLTF.

This chain's CDR3 is CASSQVVLEEAFF. CDR3 DNA: TGCGCCAGCAGCCAAGTGGTCTTGGAGGAAGCTTTCTTT. This chain joins TRBV4-1 and TRBJ1-1, with D uncertain. The V end was cut by 1 base, the J end by 8 bases, with 11 bases between. Germline V CDR1 and CDR2: MGHRA, YSYEKL. This CDR3 contains 13 residues.

This clonotype has just a few counts. The rearrangement uses TRBV9 and TRBJ2-4, with 9 nucleotides matching TRBD1. Germline CDR1 and CDR2: SGDLS and YYNGEE. V was clipped by 0 bases and J by 6 bases; unmatched bases: 4. The CDR3 is 15 amino acids. Written as DNA, the CDR3 is TGTGCCAGCAGCGTAGTAGGGACAGGGACAAACATTCAGTACTTC. Amino acid sequence: CASSVVGTGTNIQYF.

As DNA, the CDR3 is TGTGCCATCAGTGAGTCGGGGGTCAAAGGGGGCGATGGCTACACCTTC. This sequence encodes CAISESGVKGGDGYTF. The chain recombines TRBV10-3 with TRBJ1-2; 7 bases fit TRBD1. Trimming cost V 0 bases and J 6 bases; bases outside gene matches: 10. The germline V gene encodes CDR1 ENHRY and CDR2 SYGVKD. The CDR3 has 16 amino acids.

The sample holds a few counts of this clonotype. In DNA form, the CDR3 reads TGTGCCAGCAACACTAGGGCAGGAAATTCACCCCTCCACTTT. Translation: CASNTRAGNSPLHF. The chain combines TRBV11-2 with TRBJ1-6; D unclear. Germline V gene data show CDR1 as SGHAT and CDR2 as FQNNGV. Trimming left V 7 bases short and J 7 bases short, with 14 bases between. This CDR3 region has 14 residues.

The table lists this clonotype with a few counts. V and J are TRBV24-1 and TRBJ1-5; weak D call: TRBD1 (5 bases). CDR3 size: 15 residues. The V end was cut by 2 bases, the J end by 2 bases, with 9 bases between. Germline CDR1 is KGHDR and CDR2 is SFDVKD. CDR3 sequence: CATSDSGRRNQPQHF. The CDR3 DNA is TGTGCCACCAGTGATTCGGGACGCCGCAATCAGCCCCAGCATTTT.

This chain connects TRBV2 to TRBJ2-1; D is unclear. Trimming took 3 bases from V and 14 from J, leaving 11 bases between them. Germline CDR1 reads SNHLY; CDR2 reads FYNNEI. There are 11 residues in the CDR3. In nucleotides, the CDR3 is TGTGCCAGCAGTGATGTTTCCGTCGAGTTCTTC. This gives the protein CASSDVSVEFF.

This clonotype came up a few times. This chain uses TRBV7-9 with TRBJ2-7, with D possibly being TRBD1 or TRBD2 (5 bases each). CDR3 length equals 14 residues. Germline lookup yields CDR1 SEHNR and CDR2 FQNEAQ (reference sequence). V was pared by 6 bases and J by 2 bases, with 14 bases between. CDR3 region: CASRLNLGPYEQYF. The CDR3, as DNA: TGTGCCAGCAGACTTAATTTGGGACCCTACGAGCAGTACTTC.

The rearrangement links TRBV12-3 or TRBV12-4 to TRBJ1-2; D is undetermined. This CDR3 is built from 16 residues. The germline V and J ends were trimmed by 2 bases and 6 bases, with 19 bases remaining between them. The CDR3 sequence: CASSLRAPWREDGYTF. The CDR3 bases are TGTGCCAGCAGTTTAAGGGCCCCGTGGAGAGAGGATGGCTACACCTTC.

This clonotype has a handful of counts. This chain uses TRBV18 with TRBJ1-5, with D maybe TRBD1 (6 bases). V was clipped by 3 bases and J by 6 bases, with 15 bases between them. Germline V gene data show CDR1 as KGHSH and CDR2 as LQKENI. The CDR3 loop spans 15 amino acids. The CDR3 protein is CASSPGTSIGQPQHF. The DNA for the CDR3 is TGTGCCAGCTCACCCGGGACATCAATTGGTCAGCCCCAGCATTTT.

This clonotype has only a few counts. This chain connects TRBV4-3 to TRBJ1-4; the match to TRBD1 covers 7 bases. The CDR3 runs to 15 residues. Germline V gene lookup returns CDR1 LGHNA and CDR2 YSLEER. V was pared by 0 bases and J by 4 bases, with 2 bases of the junction left unmatched. The CDR3 here is CASSQDYRGNEKLFF. The CDR3 DNA reads TGCGCCAGCAGCCAAGATTACAGGGGTAATGAAAAACTGTTTTTT.

This clonotype was observed a handful of times. This chain joins TRBV9 and TRBJ2-1; no reliable D call. The CDR3 totals 12 residues. Germline V gene data show CDR1 as SGDLS and CDR2 as YYNGEE. Trimming removed 0 bases at V and 13 bases at J, with 11 bases between. The CDR3 loop reads CASSVGAAVQFF. The CDR3 bases are TGTGCCAGCAGCGTAGGGGCAGCTGTCCAGTTCTTC.

The chain links TRBV12-3 or TRBV12-4 to TRBJ2-3, with D tentatively TRBD1 or TRBD2 (6 bases each). The CDR3 length is 15 residues. Trimming took off 3 bases at V and 4 bases at J, with 14 bases between the two ends. In DNA form, the CDR3 reads TGTGCCAGCAGTTTTGGGTCAGGGGAGGCAGATACGCAGTATTTT. This encodes CASSFGSGEADTQYF.

This chain uses TRBV6-1 with TRBJ2-1; D gene ambiguous. This CDR3 has 15 amino acids. V lost 8 bases and J 4 bases, leaving 18 bases between the germline ends. Germline V gives CDR1 MNHNS, CDR2 SASEGT. The CDR3 spells CASFAGDQLYNEQFF. In DNA form, the CDR3 reads TGTGCCAGCTTCGCAGGAGATCAACTTTACAATGAGCAGTTCTTC.

The chain joins TRBV18 to TRBJ2-5; the D gene could be TRBD1 or TRBD2 (6 bases each). The CDR3 loop spans 15 amino acids. The germline gives CDR1 KGHSH, CDR2 LQKENI. V was shortened by 1 base and J by 3 bases, with 12 bases between the two germline ends. DNA for the CDR3: TGTGCCAGCTCACCACGGCCGGGGGCGAAAGAGACCCAGTACTTC. Encoded protein: CASSPRPGAKETQYF.

This clonotype was counted only a few times. V and J are TRBV12-3 or TRBV12-4 and TRBJ2-5; TRBD2 aligns across 10 bases. This CDR3 spans 15 amino acids. V was clipped by 3 bases and J by 10 bases; unmatched bases: 11. This CDR3 reads CASSFGVSGGGVQYF. CDR3 nucleotides: TGTGCCAGCAGTTTTGGGGTCAGCGGGGGGGGAGTCCAGTACTTC.

V gene TRBV12-3 or TRBV12-4 combines with J gene TRBJ1-2, with 8 bases aligning to TRBD1. Trimming removed 1 base from V and 8 bases from J; junction bases left unmatched: 6. The CDR3 is made up of 14 amino acids. CDR3 nucleotide sequence: TGTGCCAGCAGTTTAGGCAGGGGGCTGTTAGGCTACACCTTC. It translates to CASSLGRGLLGYTF.

The genes are TRBV5-6 and TRBJ2-7; 7 nucleotides line up with TRBD2. Trimming removed 4 bases from V and 3 bases from J; junction bases left unmatched: 7. The CDR3 spans 14 residues. Per the germline V gene, CDR1 is SGHDT and CDR2 is YYEEEE. As DNA, the CDR3 is TGTGCCAGCAGCCGCGGAGGACTAGACTACGAGCAGTACTTC. It is translated as CASSRGGLDYEQYF. Drawing the rest from reference TRBV5-6 and TRBJ2-7, the complete variable domain is DAGVTQSPTHLIKTRGQQVTLRCSPKSGHDTVSWYQQALGQGPQFIFQYYEEEERQRGNFPDRFSGHQFPNYSSELNVNALLLGDSALYLCASSRGGLDYEQYFGPGTRLTVT.

The V and J genes are TRBV30 and TRBJ2-7, with 7 bases that match TRBD1. CDR1 is GTSNPN, CDR2 SVGIG, per germline (reference sequence). The CDR3 contains 12 residues. The V gene end was trimmed by 5 bases and the J gene end by 6 bases; junction bases not matched to a gene: 7. The CDR3 DNA reads as TGTGCCTGGTGTGACAGGGATGGCGAGCAGTACTTC. Protein sequence: CAWCDRDGEQYF.

This clonotype has only a few counts. This chain links TRBV3-1 with TRBJ2-7, with 8 bases aligning to TRBD1. The germline V gene encodes CDR1 LGHDT and CDR2 YNNKEL (reference sequence). Unmatched junction bases numbered 5, after V lost 4 bases and J lost 0 bases. The CDR3 runs 15 residues. The CDR3 region has the DNA TGTGCCAGCAGCCCCCGGGACAGGCCCTCCTACGAGCAGTACTTC. Protein: CASSPRDRPSYEQYF.

This clonotype turned up a few times. The rearrangement joins TRBV7-9 to TRBJ2-5, with TRBD2 identical over 11 bases. The germline gives CDR1 SEHNR, CDR2 FQNEAQ (reference sequence). V was clipped by 3 bases and J by 4 bases; unmatched bases: 4. CDR3 length equals 15 residues. This CDR3 is CASSFPGTSGETQYF. The CDR3 nucleotides read TGTGCCAGCAGCTTTCCCGGGACTAGCGGAGAGACCCAGTACTTC.

This clonotype was found a few times. The rearrangement uses TRBV12-3 or TRBV12-4 and TRBJ1-5; possibly TRBD1 for D (5 bases). V lost 0 bases to trimming and J lost 1 base, with 10 bases between them. This CDR3 contains 16 residues. The CDR3 region is CASSLARTLSNQPQHF. The CDR3 nucleotides read TGTGCCAGCAGTTTAGCGCGGACATTAAGCAATCAGCCCCAGCATTTT.

This clonotype was seen more than once but under ten times. This chain connects TRBV18 to TRBJ2-7, with 13 nucleotides matching TRBD2. V gave up 0 bases and J gave up 7 bases; unmatched junction bases: 6. The CDR3 has 16 amino acids. In germline, CDR1 is KGHSH, CDR2 LQKENI. In nucleotides, the CDR3 is TGTGCCAGCTCACCACCTCGGACTAGCGGGAGTTGGGAGCAGTACTTC. It encodes CASSPPRTSGSWEQYF.